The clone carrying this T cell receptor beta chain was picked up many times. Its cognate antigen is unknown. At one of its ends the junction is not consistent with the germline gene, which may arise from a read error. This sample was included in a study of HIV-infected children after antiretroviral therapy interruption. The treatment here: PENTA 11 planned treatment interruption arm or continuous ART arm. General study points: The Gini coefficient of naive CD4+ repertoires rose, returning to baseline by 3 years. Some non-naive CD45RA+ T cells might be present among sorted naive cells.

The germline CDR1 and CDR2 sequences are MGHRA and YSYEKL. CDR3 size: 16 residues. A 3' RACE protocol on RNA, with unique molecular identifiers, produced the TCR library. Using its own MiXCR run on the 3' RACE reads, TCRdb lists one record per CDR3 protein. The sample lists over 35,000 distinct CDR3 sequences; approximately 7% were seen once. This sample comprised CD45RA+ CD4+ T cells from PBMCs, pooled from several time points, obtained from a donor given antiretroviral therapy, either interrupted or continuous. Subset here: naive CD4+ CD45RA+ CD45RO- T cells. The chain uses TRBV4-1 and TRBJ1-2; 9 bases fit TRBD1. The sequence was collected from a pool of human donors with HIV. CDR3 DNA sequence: TGTGCCAGCAGCCAAGGGACAGGGCCTTCAAACTCCGACTACACCTTC. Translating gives CASSQGTGPSNSDYTF.